The 19 T cell receptor beta chains listed next were all sequenced from one sample in a study of B cell selection in AIRE deficiency (dated by TCRdb to about 2019). Conventional CD4 T cells were sorted as CD4+CD127+ cells. To prepare the library, the immunoSEQ multiplex PCR assay was applied. Here the immuneACCESS table is served through TCRdb, limited to in-frame sequences with V and J called. Missing clones are a known gap in these copies; in checked studies unresolved V genes cover under half, and the rest lacks a known reason. A total of tens of thousands of clones appear in this sample, roughly 97% of them only once. The ten largest clones add up to roughly 0.29% of the sample. Sequenced material: conventional CD4+ T cells sorted from PBMCs. These TCRs come from a human donor with AIRE deficiency.

The CDR3 loop reads CASSPEGNQPQHF. Here the CDR3 DNA reads TGTGCCAGCAGTCCCGAGGGCAATCAGCCCCAGCATTTT. The V call is TRBV6-6, the J call TRBJ1-5, with D unclear. V lost 5 bases and J 2 bases, leaving 7 bases between the germline ends. Germline loops: CDR1 MNHNY, CDR2 SVGAGI (reference sequence). CDR3 length: 13 amino acids.

This clone was counted once. The CDR3: CASSTGRIYGYTF. DNA for the CDR3: TGTGCCAGTAGCACAGGGAGGATCTATGGCTACACCTTC. The rearrangement uses TRBV19 and TRBJ1-2; maybe TRBD1 (6 bases). V was cut by 6 bases and J by 4 bases, with 12 bases left in between. CDR3 length: 13 amino acids. Germline loops: CDR1 LNHDA, CDR2 SQIVND (reference sequence).

J is TRBJ1-6 and V is TRBV4-3; weak D call: TRBD1 (6 bases). Germline CDR1 is LGHNA and CDR2 is YSLEER. The germline V and J ends were trimmed by 3 bases and 11 bases, with 20 bases remaining between them. The length of the CDR3 is 16 residues. The CDR3 nucleotides read TGCGCCAGCAGCCAGGCCCTTCAGGGGTTGGTTCCACCCCTCCACTTT. This sequence encodes CASSQALQGLVPPLHF.

The chain couples TRBV5-4 to TRBJ1-1; D may be TRBD1 (5 bases). The CDR3 is made up of 16 amino acids. The V end lost 3 bases, the J end lost 4 bases, and 19 bases lay between the germline ends. The germline gives CDR1 SGHNT, CDR2 YYREEE (reference sequence). CDR3: CASSSLMWGEGTEAFF. The DNA of the CDR3 is TGTGCCAGCAGCTCCCTTATGTGGGGGGAGGGCACTGAAGCTTTCTTT.

This clone was picked up one time. The V and J genes are TRBV4-1 and TRBJ1-4; tentative D call: TRBD1 (5 bases). CDR3 length: 13 amino acids. V was clipped by 1 base and J by 14 bases, with 14 bases between them. Germline-derived CDR1 and CDR2 are MGHRA and YSYEKL. CDR3 region: CASSQAPGTALFF. Here the CDR3 DNA reads TGCGCCAGCAGCCAAGCCCCCGGGACCGCGCTGTTTTTT.

J is TRBJ1-4 and V is TRBV7-2; D is undetermined. This CDR3 spans 14 amino acids. Per the germline V gene, CDR1 is SGHTA and CDR2 is FQGNSA. Trimming shortened V by 1 base and J by 5 bases, and 8 bases separated the two germline ends. The CDR3 here is CASSLGPENEKLFF. DNA of the CDR3: TGTGCCAGCAGCTTAGGTCCTGAGAATGAAAAACTGTTTTTT.

A remark on this clone: Other DNA sequences in this sample translate to the same CDR3. This sequence joins TRBV5-1 and TRBJ2-3, with D maybe TRBD2 (7 bases). This CDR3 comprises 14 residues. Trimming pared 4 bases from V and 2 bases from J, leaving 11 bases between. CDR1 is SGHRS, CDR2 YFSETQ, per germline. CDR3 nucleotides: TGCGCCAGCAGCCTGGGGGGGCTCACAGATACGCAGTATTTT. Translated: CASSLGGLTDTQYF.

This rearrangement joins TRBV15 to TRBJ1-5, with unresolved D. The germline V and J ends were trimmed by 1 base and 0 bases, with 7 bases remaining between them. CDR3 length: 15 amino acids. Germline V lookup: CDR1 LNHNV, CDR2 YYDKDF (reference sequence). CDR3 sequence reads: CATSRGPYSNQPQHF. In nucleotides, the CDR3 is TGTGCCACCAGCAGAGGGCCTTATAGCAATCAGCCCCAGCATTTT.

The genes are TRBV11-2 and TRBJ1-3; a weak D match, TRBD1 (6 bases). Trimming took off 5 bases at V and 0 bases at J, with 14 bases between the two ends. CDR3 size: 16 residues. From germline, CDR1 is SGHAT and CDR2 FQNNGV. CDR3 sequence: CASSPNGQISGNTIYF. The CDR3 DNA reads as TGTGCCAGCAGCCCTAATGGACAGATCTCTGGAAACACCATATATTTT.

The V gene is TRBV18, the J gene TRBJ1-4; 7 bases fit TRBD1. Germline CDR1 reads KGHSH; CDR2 reads LQKENI. There are 17 residues in the CDR3. The V gene end was trimmed by 4 bases and the J gene end by 6 bases; junction bases not matched to a gene: 14. The CDR3 region is CASSRLGGWSVDEKLFF. DNA of the CDR3: TGTGCCAGCTCACGTCTAGGGGGCTGGAGTGTTGATGAAAAACTGTTTTTT.

This clone occurred once. The V and J genes are TRBV14 and TRBJ2-7; TRBD1 is a possible D gene (6 bases). Trimming pared 1 base from V and 6 bases from J, leaving 22 bases between. Germline V gene data show CDR1 as SGHDN and CDR2 as FVKESK. The CDR3 runs to 17 residues. The CDR3 region has the DNA TGTGCCAGCAGCCAAGGTCGGGGAAGGACAGAACGCGGCGAGCAGTACTTC. Encoded protein: CASSQGRGRTERGEQYF.

This chain joins TRBV18 and TRBJ1-1, with 10 positions matching TRBD1. V lost 8 bases to trimming and J lost 0 bases; unmatched junction nucleotides: 6. The CDR3 is made up of 15 amino acids. The germline V gene encodes CDR1 KGHSH and CDR2 LQKENI. CDR3 region: CASARGQGMNTEAFF. CDR3 nucleotides: TGTGCCAGCGCCCGGGGACAGGGGATGAACACTGAAGCTTTCTTT.

J is TRBJ2-3 and V is TRBV7-2; no firm D call. The germline V and J ends were trimmed by 11 bases and 4 bases, with 10 bases remaining between them. Germline V gene data show CDR1 as SGHTA and CDR2 as FQGNSA. CDR3 length: 11 amino acids. DNA of the CDR3: TGTGCCGCCCGGAACGCAGATACGCAGTATTTT. It yields the protein CAARNADTQYF.

The chain carries TRBV4-3 and TRBJ2-1, with unresolved D. The CDR3 is 13 residues long. The V and J ends lost 4 bases and 5 bases respectively, with 9 bases between them. Germline V CDR1 and CDR2: LGHNA, YSLEER. CDR3 in amino acids: CASSLRANNEQFF. CDR3 bases: TGCGCCAGCAGCCTTCGGGCAAACAATGAGCAGTTCTTC.

This clone has just one count. The J gene is TRBJ1-1, the V gene TRBV18, with D possibly matching TRBD1 (6 bases). V was cut by 5 bases and J by 0 bases, with 13 bases left in between. This CDR3 has 15 residues. Germline V gene sequence: CDR1 KGHSH, CDR2 LQKENI. CDR3 bases: TGTGCCAGCTCAGAACAGGGCCCCATGAACACTGAAGCTTTCTTT. Translation gives CASSEQGPMNTEAFF.

This chain uses TRBV5-1 with TRBJ1-6; the D is unclear. Germline values: CDR1 SGHRS, CDR2 YFSETQ. The CDR3 totals 12 residues. V lost 2 bases, J lost 6 bases, and 3 bases lay in between. The CDR3 DNA sequence: TGCGCCAGCAGCTTCGGTAATTCACCCCTCCACTTT. As protein: CASSFGNSPLHF.

The rearrangement joins TRBV19 to TRBJ1-5; 9 nucleotides match TRBD1. From germline, CDR1 is LNHDA and CDR2 SQIVND (reference sequence). This CDR3 contains 17 residues. V lost 6 bases, J lost 0 bases, and 9 bases stayed unmatched. CDR3 region: CASRLGQGDYSNQPQHF. The CDR3 DNA reads TGTGCCAGTAGACTGGGACAGGGCGATTATAGCAATCAGCCCCAGCATTTT. The full variable domain, with the rest looked up from reference TRBV19 and TRBJ1-5, is DGGITQSPKYLFRKEGQNVTLSCEQNLNHDAMYWYRQDPGQGLRLIYYSQIVNDFQKGDIAEGYSVSREKKESFPLTVTSAQKNPTAFYLCASRLGQGDYSNQPQHFGDGTRLSIL.

This chain connects TRBV4-1 to TRBJ2-3; tentative D call: TRBD2 (7 bases). Germline assignment: CDR1 MGHRA and CDR2 YSYEKL. The CDR3 extends over 17 amino acids. Trimming left V 1 base short and J 2 bases short, with 16 bases between. The CDR3 DNA reads TGCGCCAGCAGCCAAGTCCGGGGGGCCTCGTCCACAGATACGCAGTATTTT. Its protein product is CASSQVRGASSTDTQYF.

The chain is built from TRBV10-3 and TRBJ1-2; D is possibly TRBD1 (5 bases). This CDR3 region has 13 residues. With 8 bases removed from V and 1 base from J, the gap between germline ends came to 11 bases. Germline CDR1 ENHRY, CDR2 SYGVKD. CDR3 sequence: CAIGGSLNYGYTF. CDR3 in DNA: TGTGCCATCGGGGGTTCCCTTAACTATGGCTACACCTTC.